This T cell receptor beta chain was found in a study of cytomegalovirus exposure and HLA in healthy donors. Turning to the study itself: HLA-typed donors were the source of approximately 80 million unique TCRs, which an early data release held.

PCR amplification relied on 60 Vbeta primers (plus 13 Jbeta primers). Clones were read by immunoSEQ multiplex PCR, and TCRdb kept only the in-frame ones, dropping some. The sample lists roughly 120,000 clones; over 75% were seen once. Of note for this clone: Antigen unknown.

Whole-study findings and limits: 150 to 200 TCR beta chains were listed as cytomegalovirus-associated. Across donors, presence/absence analyses took sequencing depth to be roughly uniform.

The germline gives CDR1 LGHNA, CDR2 YNFKEQ. Unmatched junction bases numbered 11, after V lost 0 bases and J lost 8 bases. The length of the CDR3 is 16 residues. Sequenced: PBMCs. This TCR derives from a human donor in good health. The chain couples TRBV4-2 to TRBJ1-2, with 8 bases fitting TRBD1. For the CDR3, the DNA is TGTGCCAGCAGCCAAGATGTAGGACAGGGTCGATTCGGCTACACCTTC. Translation: CASSQDVGQGRFGYTF.